The 10 T cell receptor beta chains in this list originate from one sample, sequenced in a study of beta chain features in type 1 diabetes. Reverse transcription of all isolated RNA meant that expressed TCRB transcripts were sequenced. Sequencing was performed with immunoSEQ multiplex PCR; in TCRdb, only in-frame clones are kept and a portion is missing. Of 970,000 or so clones detected, roughly a sixth appear once; the ten largest clones hold 0.023%. Sample: naive CD4+ T cells from blood. These receptor sequences come from a woman younger than 30 in good health.

The chain is built from TRBV27 and TRBJ2-7, with D perhaps assigned TRBD1 or TRBD2 (6 bases each). Trimming stripped 6 bases from V and 6 bases from J, with 21 bases between. The CDR3 runs 15 residues. Germline lookup yields CDR1 MNHEY and CDR2 SMNVEV (reference sequence). The CDR3 nucleotides are TGTGCCAGCAGGCAATCAGACAGGCTCGGGGGCGAGCAGTACTTC. Amino acid sequence: CASRQSDRLGGEQYF.

This rearrangement joins TRBV7-2 to TRBJ2-6; D remains ambiguous. CDR3 length: 16 amino acids. The ends were cut back, 5 bases at V and 0 bases at J, with 11 bases in the middle. CDR1 and CDR2 (germline): SGHTA, FQGNSA. As DNA, the CDR3 is TGTGCCAGCAGCCCTCGGCGGAGCTCTGGGGCCAACGTCCTGACTTTC. Amino acid sequence: CASSPRRSSGANVLTF.

In this sample, this clone turned up a few times. This chain connects TRBV28 to TRBJ1-2, with 7 bases lining up with TRBD1. The CDR3 is 11 amino acids. The germline gives CDR1 MDHEN, CDR2 SYDVKM. Trimming removed 5 bases from V and 10 bases from J; junction bases left unmatched: 4. CDR3 sequence reads: CASSPRGYYTF. The CDR3 nucleotides read TGTGCCAGCAGTCCCAGGGGGTACTACACCTTC.

This clone was seen a few times. This chain links TRBV10-3 with TRBJ2-1; 16 nucleotides match TRBD2. Looked up from germline, CDR1 is ENHRY and CDR2 is SYGVKD. The CDR3 is 20 residues long. The V gene end was trimmed by 6 bases and the J gene end by 4 bases; junction bases not matched to a gene: 15. CDR3 amino acids: CAISGTSGRAQGSGYNEQFF. CDR3 bases: TGTGCCATCAGCGGGACTAGCGGGAGGGCACAAGGGTCCGGGTACAATGAGCAGTTCTTC.

The chain employs TRBV5-6 and TRBJ2-7; D not resolved. V lost 2 bases to trimming and J lost 4 bases, with 13 bases between them. Germline V CDR1 and CDR2: SGHDT, YYEEEE. The CDR3 has 14 amino acids. The CDR3: CASSLQLGLYEQYF. CDR3 DNA: TGTGCCAGCAGCTTACAATTGGGGTTATACGAGCAGTACTTC.

This clone was counted only a few times. The J gene is TRBJ2-2, the V gene TRBV9; 7 nucleotides match TRBD1. CDR3 size: 14 residues. Germline V gene data show CDR1 as SGDLS and CDR2 as YYNGEE. Trimming at V came to 3 bases and at J to 7 bases, leaving 6 bases not matched to a gene. The CDR3 sequence is CASSGQGDVGELFF. CDR3 nucleotides: TGTGCCAGCAGCGGCCAGGGGGATGTCGGGGAGCTGTTTTTT.

The rearrangement uses TRBV27 and TRBJ1-4; D might be TRBD1 (5 bases). The V end lost 1 base, the J end lost 2 bases, and 5 bases lay between the germline ends. CDR3 length equals 14 residues. Germline V gives CDR1 MNHEY, CDR2 SMNVEV (reference sequence). The CDR3 loop is CASSLWGTNEKLFF. The CDR3 nucleotides read TGTGCCAGCAGTTTATGGGGGACTAATGAAAAACTGTTTTTT.

The rearrangement uses TRBV28 and TRBJ2-1; D remains unclear. Germline V gene sequence: CDR1 MDHEN, CDR2 SYDVKM. This CDR3 spans 11 amino acids. V gave up 6 bases and J gave up 5 bases, with 5 bases separating them. The CDR3 loop is CASRTDNEQFF. Written as DNA, the CDR3 is TGTGCCAGCAGAACAGACAATGAGCAGTTCTTC.

This clone has more than one count but fewer than ten. The chain uses TRBV13 and TRBJ1-1, with TRBD1 as a possible D gene (5 bases). The germline V and J ends were trimmed by 2 bases and 8 bases, with 15 bases remaining between them. In germline, CDR1 is PRHDT, CDR2 FYEKMQ (reference sequence). CDR3 length: 14 residues. In nucleotides, the CDR3 is TGTGCCAGCAGCTTATCCTCAGGGACGGGGGAAGCTTTCTTT. This sequence encodes CASSLSSGTGEAFF.

Written as DNA, the CDR3 is TGTGCCAGCATCTCCGGGACAGACACCGGGGAGCTGTTTTTT. Its protein is CASISGTDTGELFF. The gene calls are TRBV28 and TRBJ2-2; 7 bases are a match to TRBD1. Trimming at V came to 7 bases and at J to 3 bases, leaving 5 bases not matched to a gene. Germline V gives CDR1 MDHEN, CDR2 SYDVKM. The CDR3 sequence is 14 residues long.